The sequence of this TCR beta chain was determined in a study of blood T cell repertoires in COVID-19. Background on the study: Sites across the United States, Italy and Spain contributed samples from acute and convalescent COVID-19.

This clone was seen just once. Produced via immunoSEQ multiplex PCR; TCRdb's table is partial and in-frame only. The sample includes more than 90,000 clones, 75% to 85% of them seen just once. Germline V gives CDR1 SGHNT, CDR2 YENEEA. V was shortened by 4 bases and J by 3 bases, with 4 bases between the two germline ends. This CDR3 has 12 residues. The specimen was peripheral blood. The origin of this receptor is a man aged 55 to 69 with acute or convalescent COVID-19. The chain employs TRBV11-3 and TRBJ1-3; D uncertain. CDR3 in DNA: TGTGCCAGCAGCTCCAATGGAAACACCATATATTTT. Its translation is CASSSNGNTIYF. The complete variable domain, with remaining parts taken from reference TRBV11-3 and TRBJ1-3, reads EAGVVQSPRYKIIEKKQPVAFWCNPISGHNTLYWYLQNLGQGPELLIRYENEEAVDDSQLPKDRFSAERLKGVDSTLKIQPAELGDSAVYLCASSSNGNTIYFGEGSWLTVV.